A single T cell receptor (beta chain) is shown here with its context. What it recognizes is unknown. Looked up from germline, CDR1 is SEHNR and CDR2 is FQNEAQ (reference sequence). The V end lost 1 base, the J end lost 1 base, and 7 bases lay between the germline ends. This CDR3 is 14 amino acids long. PCR employed 60 Vbeta and 13 Jbeta primers. Libraries were prepared by immunoSEQ multiplex PCR; TCRdb keeps only in-frame clonotypes and omits some of them. The data hold approximately 140,000 clones, with roughly 79% observed a single time. The sample is drawn from a study of cytomegalovirus exposure and HLA in healthy donors. Notes on the study in general: Previous analysis showed most TCR beta V segments were productive about 87% or about 30% of the time. Researchers reportedly found TCR beta sequences accurately predicted most subjects' HLA-A and HLA-B alleles.

The sequence was obtained from a woman aged 18-35 years in good health and CMV-seronegative. Sequencing used PBMCs. The V gene is TRBV7-9, the J gene TRBJ1-1; D gene ambiguous. The CDR3 DNA is TGTGCCAGCAGCTTAGGGGGAGGGAACACTGAAGCTTTCTTT. Residues: CASSLGGGNTEAFF.